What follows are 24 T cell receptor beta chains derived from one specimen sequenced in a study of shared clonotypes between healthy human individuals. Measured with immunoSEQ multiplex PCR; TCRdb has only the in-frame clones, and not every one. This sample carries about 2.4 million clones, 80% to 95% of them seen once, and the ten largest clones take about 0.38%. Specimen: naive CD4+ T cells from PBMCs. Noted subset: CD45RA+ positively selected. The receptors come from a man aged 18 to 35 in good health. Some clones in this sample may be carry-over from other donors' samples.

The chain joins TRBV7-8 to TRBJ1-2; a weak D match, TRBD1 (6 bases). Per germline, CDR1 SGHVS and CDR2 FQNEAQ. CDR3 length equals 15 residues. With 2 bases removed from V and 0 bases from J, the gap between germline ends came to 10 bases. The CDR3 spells CASSLYQGPNYGYTF. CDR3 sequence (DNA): TGTGCCAGCAGCTTATATCAGGGGCCTAACTATGGCTACACCTTC.

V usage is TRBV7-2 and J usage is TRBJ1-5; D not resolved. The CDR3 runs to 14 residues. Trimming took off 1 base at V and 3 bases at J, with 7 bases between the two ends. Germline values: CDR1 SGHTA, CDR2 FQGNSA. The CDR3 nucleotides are TGTGCCAGCAGCTTAGAGGTTTTCAATCAGCCCCAGCATTTT. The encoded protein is CASSLEVFNQPQHF.

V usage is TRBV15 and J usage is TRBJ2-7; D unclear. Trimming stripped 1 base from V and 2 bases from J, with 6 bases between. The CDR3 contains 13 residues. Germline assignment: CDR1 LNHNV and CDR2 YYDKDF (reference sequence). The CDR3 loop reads CATSRGAAYEQYF. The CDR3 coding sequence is TGTGCCACCAGCAGAGGCGCAGCCTACGAGCAGTACTTC.

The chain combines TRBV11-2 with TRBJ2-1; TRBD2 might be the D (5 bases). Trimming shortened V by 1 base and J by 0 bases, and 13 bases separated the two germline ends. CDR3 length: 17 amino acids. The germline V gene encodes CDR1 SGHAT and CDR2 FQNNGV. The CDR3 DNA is TGTGCCAGCAGCTTAGGCGAGTCTGGGAGCTCCTACAATGAGCAGTTCTTC. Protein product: CASSLGESGSSYNEQFF.

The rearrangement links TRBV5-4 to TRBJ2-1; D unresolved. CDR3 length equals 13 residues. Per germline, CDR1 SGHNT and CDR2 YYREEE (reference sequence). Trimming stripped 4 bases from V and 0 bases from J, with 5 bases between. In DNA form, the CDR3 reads TGTGCCAGCAGCACCCACTCCTACAATGAGCAGTTCTTC. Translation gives CASSTHSYNEQFF.

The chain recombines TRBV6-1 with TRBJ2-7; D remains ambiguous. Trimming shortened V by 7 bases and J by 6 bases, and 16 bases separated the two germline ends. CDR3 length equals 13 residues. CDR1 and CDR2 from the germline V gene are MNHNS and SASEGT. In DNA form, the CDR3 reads TGTGCCAGCAAGGAATCCATCACTTCCGAGCAGTACTTC. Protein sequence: CASKESITSEQYF.

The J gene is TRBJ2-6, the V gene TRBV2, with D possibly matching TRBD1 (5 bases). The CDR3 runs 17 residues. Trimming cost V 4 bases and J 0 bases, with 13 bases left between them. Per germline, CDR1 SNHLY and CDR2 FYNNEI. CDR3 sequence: CASSVSTGTSGANVLTF. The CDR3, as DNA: TGTGCCAGCAGTGTATCAACAGGAACCTCTGGGGCCAACGTCCTGACTTTC.

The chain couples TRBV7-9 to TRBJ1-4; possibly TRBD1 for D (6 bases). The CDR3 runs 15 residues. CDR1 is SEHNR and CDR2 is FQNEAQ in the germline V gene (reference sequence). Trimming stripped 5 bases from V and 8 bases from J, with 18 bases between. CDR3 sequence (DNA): TGTGCCAGCAGCACACGGACAGAAGACTCAGAAAAACTGTTTTTT. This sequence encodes CASSTRTEDSEKLFF. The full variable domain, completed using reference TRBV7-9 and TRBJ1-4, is DTGVSQNPRHKITKRGQNVTFRCDPISEHNRLYWYRQTLGQGPEFLTYFQNEAQLEKSRLLSDRFSAERPKGSFSTLEIQRTEQGDSAMYLCASSTRTEDSEKLFFGSGTQLSVL.

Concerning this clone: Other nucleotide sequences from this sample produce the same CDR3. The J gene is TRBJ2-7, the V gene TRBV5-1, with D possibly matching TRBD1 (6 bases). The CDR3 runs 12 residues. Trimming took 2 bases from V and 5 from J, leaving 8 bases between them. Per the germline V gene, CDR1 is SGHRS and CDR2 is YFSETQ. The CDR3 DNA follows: TGCGCCAGCAGCTTATCAGGGGACGAGCAGTACTTC. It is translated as CASSLSGDEQYF.

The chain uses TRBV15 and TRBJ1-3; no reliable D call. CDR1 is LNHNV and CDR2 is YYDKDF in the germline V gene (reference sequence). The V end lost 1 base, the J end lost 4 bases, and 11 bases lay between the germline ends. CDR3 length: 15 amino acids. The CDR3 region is CATSRAKVGGNTIYF. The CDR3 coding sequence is TGTGCCACCAGCAGAGCCAAGGTGGGCGGAAACACCATATATTTT. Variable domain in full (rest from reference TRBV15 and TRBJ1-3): DAMVIQNPRYQVTQFGKPVTLSCSQTLNHNVMYWYQQKSSQAPKLLFHYYDKDFNNEADTPDNFQSRRPNTSFCFLDIRSPGLGDTAMYLCATSRAKVGGNTIYFGEGSWLTVV.

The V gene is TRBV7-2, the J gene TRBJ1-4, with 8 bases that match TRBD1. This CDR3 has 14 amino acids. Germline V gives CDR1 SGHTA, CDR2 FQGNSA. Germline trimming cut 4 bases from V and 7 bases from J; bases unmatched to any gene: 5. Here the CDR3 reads CASSSGGAREKLFF. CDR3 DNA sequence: TGTGCCAGCAGCTCAGGGGGCGCCCGTGAAAAACTGTTTTTT.

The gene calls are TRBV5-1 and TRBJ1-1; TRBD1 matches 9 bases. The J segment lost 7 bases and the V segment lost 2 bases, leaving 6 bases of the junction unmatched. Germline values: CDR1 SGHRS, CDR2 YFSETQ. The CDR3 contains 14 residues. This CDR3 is CASSFNRGPYEAFF. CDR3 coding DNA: TGCGCCAGCAGCTTTAACAGGGGGCCCTATGAAGCTTTCTTT.

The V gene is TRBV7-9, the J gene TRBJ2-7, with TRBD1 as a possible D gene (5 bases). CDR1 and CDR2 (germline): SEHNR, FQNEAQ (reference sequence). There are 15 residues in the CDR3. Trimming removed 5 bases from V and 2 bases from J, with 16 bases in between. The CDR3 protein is CASSQSNRIAYEQYF. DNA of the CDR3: TGTGCCAGCAGCCAATCGAACAGGATCGCCTACGAGCAGTACTTC. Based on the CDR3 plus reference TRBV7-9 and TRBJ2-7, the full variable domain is DTGVSQNPRHKITKRGQNVTFRCDPISEHNRLYWYRQTLGQGPEFLTYFQNEAQLEKSRLLSDRFSAERPKGSFSTLEIQRTEQGDSAMYLCASSQSNRIAYEQYFGPGTRLTVT.

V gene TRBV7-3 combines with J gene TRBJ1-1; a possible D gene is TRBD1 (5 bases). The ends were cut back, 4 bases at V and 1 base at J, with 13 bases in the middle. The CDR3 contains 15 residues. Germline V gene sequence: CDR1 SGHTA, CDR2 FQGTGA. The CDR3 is CASSSSGSGNTEAFF. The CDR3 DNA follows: TGTGCCAGCAGCTCATCAGGGTCGGGGAACACTGAAGCTTTCTTT.

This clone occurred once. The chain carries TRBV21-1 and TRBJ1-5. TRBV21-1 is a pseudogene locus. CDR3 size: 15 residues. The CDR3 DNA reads TGTGCCAGCAGCAAATTGGTTCAGCCTAATCAGCCCCAGCATTTT. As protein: CASSKLVQPNQPQHF.

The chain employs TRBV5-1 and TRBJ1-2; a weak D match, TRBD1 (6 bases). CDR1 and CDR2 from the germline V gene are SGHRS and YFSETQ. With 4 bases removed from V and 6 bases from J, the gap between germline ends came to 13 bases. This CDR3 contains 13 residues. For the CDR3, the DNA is TGCGCCAGCAGCAGAGGGGGAAACGATGGCTACACCTTC. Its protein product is CASSRGGNDGYTF.

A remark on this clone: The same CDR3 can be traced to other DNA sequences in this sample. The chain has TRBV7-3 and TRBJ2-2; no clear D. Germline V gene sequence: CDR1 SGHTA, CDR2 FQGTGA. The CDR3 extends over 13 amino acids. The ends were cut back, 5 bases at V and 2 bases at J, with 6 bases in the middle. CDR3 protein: CASSPSNTGELFF. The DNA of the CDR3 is TGTGCCAGCAGCCCCTCCAACACCGGGGAGCTGTTTTTT.

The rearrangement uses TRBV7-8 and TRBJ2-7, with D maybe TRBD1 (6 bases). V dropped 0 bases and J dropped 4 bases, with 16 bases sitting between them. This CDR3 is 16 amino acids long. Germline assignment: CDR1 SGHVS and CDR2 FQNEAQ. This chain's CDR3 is CASSLALGGRPYEQYF. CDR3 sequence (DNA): TGTGCCAGCAGCTTAGCACTAGGGGGACGGCCTTACGAGCAGTACTTC.

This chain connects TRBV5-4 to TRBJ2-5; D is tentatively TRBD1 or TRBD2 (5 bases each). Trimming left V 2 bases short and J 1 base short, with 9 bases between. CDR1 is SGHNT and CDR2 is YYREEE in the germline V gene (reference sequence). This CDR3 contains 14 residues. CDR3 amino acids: CASSFGTSQETQYF. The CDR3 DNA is TGTGCCAGCAGCTTTGGGACGTCCCAAGAGACCCAGTACTTC.

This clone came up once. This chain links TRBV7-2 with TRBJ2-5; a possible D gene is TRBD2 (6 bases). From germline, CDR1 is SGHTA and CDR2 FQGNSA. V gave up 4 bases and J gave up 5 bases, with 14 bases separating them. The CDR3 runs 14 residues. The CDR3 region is CASSSRRASETQYF. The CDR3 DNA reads TGTGCCAGCAGCTCCAGGAGGGCATCGGAGACCCAGTACTTC.

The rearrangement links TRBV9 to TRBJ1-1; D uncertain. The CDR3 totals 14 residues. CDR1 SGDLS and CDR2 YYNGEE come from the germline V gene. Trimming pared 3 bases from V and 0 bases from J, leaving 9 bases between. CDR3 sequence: CASSAPTLNTEAFF. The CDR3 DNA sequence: TGTGCCAGCAGCGCCCCGACCCTGAACACTGAAGCTTTCTTT.

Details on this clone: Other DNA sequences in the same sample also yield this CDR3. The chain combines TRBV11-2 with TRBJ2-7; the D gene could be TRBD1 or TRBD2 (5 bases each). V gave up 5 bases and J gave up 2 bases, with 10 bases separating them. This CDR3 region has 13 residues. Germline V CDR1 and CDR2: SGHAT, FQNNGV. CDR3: CASSLGRTYEQYF. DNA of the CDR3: TGTGCCAGCAGCCTGGGACGGACCTACGAGCAGTACTTC.

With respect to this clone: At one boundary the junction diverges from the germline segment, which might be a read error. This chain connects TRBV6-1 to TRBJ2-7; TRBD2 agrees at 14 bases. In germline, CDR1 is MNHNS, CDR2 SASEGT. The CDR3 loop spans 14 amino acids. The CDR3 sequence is CASRETSGRVFTHF. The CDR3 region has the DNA TGTGCCAGCAGGGAGACTAGCGGGAGGGTTTTTACGCACTTC.

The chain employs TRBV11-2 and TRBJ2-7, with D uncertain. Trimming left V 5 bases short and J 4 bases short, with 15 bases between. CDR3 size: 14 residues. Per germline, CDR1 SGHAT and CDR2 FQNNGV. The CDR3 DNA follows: TGTGCCAGCAGCCTGTTTGGTGTTGGGTACGAGCAGTACTTC. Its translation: CASSLFGVGYEQYF.